This TCR beta chain is from a study of blood T cell repertoires in COVID-19. Study summary: Some COVID-19 samples were acute and others convalescent; all came from the United States, Italy and Spain.

Only in-frame clones appear in the TCRdb table, and some are missing; sequencing was by immunoSEQ multiplex PCR. The repertoire consists of 140,000 to 150,000 clones, with roughly 88% occurring once and the leading ten covering 6.5% to 9.5%. Germline V lookup: CDR1 LGHNA, CDR2 YNFKEQ. The ends lost 0 bases at V and 2 bases at J; junction bases unmatched: 3. CDR3 length equals 16 residues. Those enrolled in Seattle joined during active infection and were followed longitudinally afterward. The gene calls are TRBV4-2 and TRBJ2-1; 8 bases agree with TRBD2. This TCR was sampled from a woman aged 60-75 years with COVID-19, enrolled during active disease. Sequencing used peripheral blood. The CDR3 is CASSQEGSGAYNEQFF. DNA for the CDR3: TGTGCCAGCAGCCAAGAGGGTAGCGGGGCCTACAATGAGCAGTTCTTC.